The present T cell receptor (beta chain) was sequenced within a study of T cells in localized non-small cell lung cancer. Study results and caveats: Maximal T cell clonality occurred in uninvolved adjacent lung, with tumor ranking below it.

Details on this clone: Its antigen is as yet unknown.

CDR3 length equals 14 residues. The germline gives CDR1 SEHNR, CDR2 FQNEAQ (reference sequence). V was cut by 5 bases and J by 2 bases, with 13 bases left in between. The protocol was immunoSEQ multiplex PCR, while the TCRdb copy is restricted to in-frame clones and leaves out a portion. The data contain about 17,000 clones, about 83% of them seen just once; the ten biggest clones take up approximately 35%. This chain joins TRBV7-9 and TRBJ2-7; D is uncertain. The sample was peripheral blood, taken before any cancer treatment. The clonotype was recovered from a male donor aged 60 or older with stage III lung adenocarcinoma. CDR3 residues: CASSTTRVPYEQYF. CDR3 nucleotide sequence: TGTGCCAGCAGCACAACCCGGGTCCCCTACGAGCAGTACTTC.